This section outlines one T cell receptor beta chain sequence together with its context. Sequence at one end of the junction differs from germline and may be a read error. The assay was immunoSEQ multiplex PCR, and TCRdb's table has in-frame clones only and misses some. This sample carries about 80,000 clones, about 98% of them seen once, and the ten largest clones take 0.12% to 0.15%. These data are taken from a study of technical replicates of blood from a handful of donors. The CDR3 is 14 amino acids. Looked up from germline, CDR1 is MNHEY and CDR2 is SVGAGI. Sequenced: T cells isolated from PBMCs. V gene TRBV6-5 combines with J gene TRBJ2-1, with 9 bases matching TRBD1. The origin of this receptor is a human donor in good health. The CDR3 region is CASSYGQGSFRWLF. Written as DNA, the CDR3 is TGTGCCAGCAGTTACGGACAGGGGTCTTTTCGTTGGCTCTTC.